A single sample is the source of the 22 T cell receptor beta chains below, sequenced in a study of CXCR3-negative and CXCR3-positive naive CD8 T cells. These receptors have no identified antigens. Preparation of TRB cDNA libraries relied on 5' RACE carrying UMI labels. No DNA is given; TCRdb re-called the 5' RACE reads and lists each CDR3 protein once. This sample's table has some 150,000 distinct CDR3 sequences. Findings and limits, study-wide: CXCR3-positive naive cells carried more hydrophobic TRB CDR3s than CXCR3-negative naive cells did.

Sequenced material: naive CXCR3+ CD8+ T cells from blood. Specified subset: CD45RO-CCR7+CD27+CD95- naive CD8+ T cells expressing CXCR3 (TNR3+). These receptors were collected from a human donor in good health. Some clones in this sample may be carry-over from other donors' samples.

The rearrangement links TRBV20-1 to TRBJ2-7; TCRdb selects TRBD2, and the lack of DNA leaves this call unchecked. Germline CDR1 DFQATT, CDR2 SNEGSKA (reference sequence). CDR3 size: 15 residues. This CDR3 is CSARGEGTSDYEQYF.

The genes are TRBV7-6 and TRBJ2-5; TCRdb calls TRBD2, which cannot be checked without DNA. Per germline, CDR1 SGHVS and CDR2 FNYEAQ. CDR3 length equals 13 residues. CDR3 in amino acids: CASSLVTSGLVDF.

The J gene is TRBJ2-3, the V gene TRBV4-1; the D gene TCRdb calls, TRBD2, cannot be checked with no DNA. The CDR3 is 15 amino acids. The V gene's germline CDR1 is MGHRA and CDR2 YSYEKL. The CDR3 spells CASSLISGSADTQYF.

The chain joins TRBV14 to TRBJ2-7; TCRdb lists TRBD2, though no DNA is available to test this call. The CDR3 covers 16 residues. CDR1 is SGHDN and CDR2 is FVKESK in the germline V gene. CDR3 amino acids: CASSPFPGTSAYEQYF.

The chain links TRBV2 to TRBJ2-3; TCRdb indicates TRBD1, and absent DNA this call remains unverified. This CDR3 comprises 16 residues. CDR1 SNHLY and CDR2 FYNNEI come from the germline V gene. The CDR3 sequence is CASPSDQGASEDTQYF.

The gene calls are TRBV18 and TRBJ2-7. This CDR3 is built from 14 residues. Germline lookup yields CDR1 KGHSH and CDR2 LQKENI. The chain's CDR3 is CASSYRDFSYEQYF.

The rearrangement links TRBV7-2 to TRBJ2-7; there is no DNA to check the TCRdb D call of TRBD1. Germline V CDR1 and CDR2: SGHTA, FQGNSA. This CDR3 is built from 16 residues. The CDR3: CASSLPGTGGSYEQYF. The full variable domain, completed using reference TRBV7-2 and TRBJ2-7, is GAGVSQSPSNKVTEKGKDVELRCDPISGHTALYWYRQSLGQGLEFLIYFQGNSAPDKSGLPSDRFSAERTGGSVSTLTIQRTQQEDSAVYLCASSLPGTGGSYEQYFGPGTRLTVT.

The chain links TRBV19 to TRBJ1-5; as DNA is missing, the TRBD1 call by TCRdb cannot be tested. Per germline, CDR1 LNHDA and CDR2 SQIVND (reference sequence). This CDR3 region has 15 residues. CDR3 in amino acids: CASSMVQGRNQPQHF.

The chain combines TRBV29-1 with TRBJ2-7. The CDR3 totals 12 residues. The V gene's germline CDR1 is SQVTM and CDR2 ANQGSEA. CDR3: CSVEGDRYEQYF.

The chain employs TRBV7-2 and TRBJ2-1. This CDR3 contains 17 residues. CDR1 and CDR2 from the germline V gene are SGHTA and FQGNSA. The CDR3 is CASSQIPEYGYDNEQFF.

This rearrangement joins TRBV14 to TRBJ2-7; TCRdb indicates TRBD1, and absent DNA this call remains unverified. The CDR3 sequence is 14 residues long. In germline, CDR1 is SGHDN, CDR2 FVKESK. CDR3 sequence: CASSQVIGGYEQYF.

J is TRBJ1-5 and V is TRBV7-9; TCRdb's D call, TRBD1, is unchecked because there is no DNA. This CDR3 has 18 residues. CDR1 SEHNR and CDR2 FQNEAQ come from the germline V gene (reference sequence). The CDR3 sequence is CASSLDLDRFEGNQPQHF.

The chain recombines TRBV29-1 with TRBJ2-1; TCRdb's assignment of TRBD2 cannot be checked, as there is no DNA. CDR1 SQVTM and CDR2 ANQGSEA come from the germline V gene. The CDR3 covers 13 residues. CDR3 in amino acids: CSAGLAGDNEQFF.

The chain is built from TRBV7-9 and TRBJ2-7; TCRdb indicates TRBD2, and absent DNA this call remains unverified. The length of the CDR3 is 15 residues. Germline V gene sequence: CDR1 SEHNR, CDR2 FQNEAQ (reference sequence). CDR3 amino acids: CASSFPGSLSYEQYF.

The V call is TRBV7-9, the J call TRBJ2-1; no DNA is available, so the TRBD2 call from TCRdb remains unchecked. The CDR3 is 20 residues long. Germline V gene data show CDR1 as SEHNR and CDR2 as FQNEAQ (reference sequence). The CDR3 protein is CASSFGPGLAVSTYYNEQFF.

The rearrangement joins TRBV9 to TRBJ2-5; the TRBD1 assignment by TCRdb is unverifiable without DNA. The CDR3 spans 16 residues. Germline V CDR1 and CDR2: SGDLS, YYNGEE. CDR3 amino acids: CASSVEGRGVRETQYF.

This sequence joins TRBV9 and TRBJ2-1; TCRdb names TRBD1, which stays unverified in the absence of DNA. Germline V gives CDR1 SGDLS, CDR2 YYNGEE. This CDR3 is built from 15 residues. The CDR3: CASSARGGTYNEQFF.

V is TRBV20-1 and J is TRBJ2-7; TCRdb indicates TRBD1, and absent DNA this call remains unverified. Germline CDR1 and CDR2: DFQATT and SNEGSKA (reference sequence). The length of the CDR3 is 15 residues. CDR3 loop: CSAFQEETESYEQYF.

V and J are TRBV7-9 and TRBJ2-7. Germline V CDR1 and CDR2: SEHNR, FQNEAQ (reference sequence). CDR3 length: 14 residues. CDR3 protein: CASSLVEPSYEQYF.

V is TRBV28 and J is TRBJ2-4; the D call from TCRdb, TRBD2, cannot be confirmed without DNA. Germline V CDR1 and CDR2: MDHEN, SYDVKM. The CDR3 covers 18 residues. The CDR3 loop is CASSAWNTSGRTKNIQYF.

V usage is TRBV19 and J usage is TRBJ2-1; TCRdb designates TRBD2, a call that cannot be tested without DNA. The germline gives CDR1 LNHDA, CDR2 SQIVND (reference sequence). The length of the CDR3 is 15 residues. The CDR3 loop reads CASSPGTRVYNEQFF.

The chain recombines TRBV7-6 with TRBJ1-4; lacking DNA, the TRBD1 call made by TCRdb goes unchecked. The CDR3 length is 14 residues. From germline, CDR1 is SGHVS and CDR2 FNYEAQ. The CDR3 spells CASSQTRQVKKLFF. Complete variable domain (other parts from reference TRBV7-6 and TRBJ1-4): GAGVSQSPRYKVTKRGQDVALRCDPISGHVSLYWYRQALGQGPEFLTYFNYEAQQDKSGLPNDRFSAERPEGSISTLTIQRTEQRDSAMYRCASSQTRQVKKLFFGSGTQLSVL.